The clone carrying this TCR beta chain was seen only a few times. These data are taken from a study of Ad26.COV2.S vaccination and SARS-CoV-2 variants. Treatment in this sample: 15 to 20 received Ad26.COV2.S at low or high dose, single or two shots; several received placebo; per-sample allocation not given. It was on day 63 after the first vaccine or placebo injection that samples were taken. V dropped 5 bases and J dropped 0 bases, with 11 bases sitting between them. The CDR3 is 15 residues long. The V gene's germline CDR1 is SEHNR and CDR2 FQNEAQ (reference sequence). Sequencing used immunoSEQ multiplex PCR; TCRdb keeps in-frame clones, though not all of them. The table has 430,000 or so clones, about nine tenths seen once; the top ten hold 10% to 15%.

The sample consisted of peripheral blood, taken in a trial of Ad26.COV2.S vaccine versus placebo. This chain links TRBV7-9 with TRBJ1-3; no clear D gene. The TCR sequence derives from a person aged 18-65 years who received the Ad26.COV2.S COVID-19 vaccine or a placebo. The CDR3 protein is CASSHSTTSGNTIYF. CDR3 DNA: TGTGCCAGCAGCCACAGCACTACCTCTGGAAACACCATATATTTT.